The source of this T cell receptor beta chain is a study of blood T cell repertoires in COVID-19. Overall study: Samples representing acute and convalescent COVID-19 were sourced from the United States, Italy and Spain. The cDNA or gDNA used as material had been derived from T cells, B-cell-depleted T cells, or PBMCs.

Seattle-derived patients entered the study during active infection and were followed longitudinally. Germline assignment: CDR1 MDHEN and CDR2 SYDVKM. The CDR3 contains 11 residues. Between the trimmed V and J ends, which lost 8 bases and 7 bases, there was a span of 11 bases. Source study methods: Counts of nucleated cells, estimated from reference gene primer amplification, were obtained. Sequencing was performed with immunoSEQ multiplex PCR; in TCRdb, only in-frame clones are kept and a portion is missing. V, J and clone size are taken as reported in that table, and D and trimming were inferred from the DNA itself. The table has about 410,000 clones, roughly 90% seen once.

The TCR originated in a woman aged 40 to 49 with COVID-19, enrolled during active disease. The sample was peripheral blood. The chain joins TRBV28 to TRBJ1-2; tentative D call: TRBD1 (5 bases). CDR3 nucleotide sequence: TGTGCCAGCGGCGGGGGGGGTGGCTACACCTTC. Its protein product is CASGGGGGYTF.